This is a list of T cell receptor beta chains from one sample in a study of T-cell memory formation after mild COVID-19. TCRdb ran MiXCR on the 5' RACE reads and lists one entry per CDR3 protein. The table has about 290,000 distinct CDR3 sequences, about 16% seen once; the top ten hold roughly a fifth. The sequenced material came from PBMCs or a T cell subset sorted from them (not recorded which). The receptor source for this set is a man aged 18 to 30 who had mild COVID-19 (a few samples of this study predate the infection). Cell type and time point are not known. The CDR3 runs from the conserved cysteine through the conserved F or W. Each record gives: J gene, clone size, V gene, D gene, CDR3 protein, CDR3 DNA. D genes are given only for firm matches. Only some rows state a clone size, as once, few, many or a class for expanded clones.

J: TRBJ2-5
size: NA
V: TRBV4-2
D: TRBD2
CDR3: CASSQEGTSGEETQYF
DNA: TGTGCCAGCAGCCAAGAGGGGACTAGCGGGGAAGAGACCCAGTACTTC

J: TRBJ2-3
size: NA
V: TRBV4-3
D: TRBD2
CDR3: CASSQGSGQSDTQYF
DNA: TGCGCCAGCAGCCAAGGTAGCGGGCAATCAGATACGCAGTATTTT

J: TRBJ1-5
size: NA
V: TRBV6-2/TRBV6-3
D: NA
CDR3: CASSNHLDQPQHF
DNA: TGTGCCAGCAGTAACCATCTGGATCAGCCCCAGCATTTT

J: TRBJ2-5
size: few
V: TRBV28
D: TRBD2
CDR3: CASSSPRGGLETQYF
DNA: TGTGCCAGCAGCTCCCCTCGGGGGGGGTTGGAGACCCAGTACTTC

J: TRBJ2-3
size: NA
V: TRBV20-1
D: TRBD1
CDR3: CSATPPLTGSITDTQYF
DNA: TGCAGTGCTACCCCCCCCCTGACAGGGAGCATCACAGATACGCAGTATTTT

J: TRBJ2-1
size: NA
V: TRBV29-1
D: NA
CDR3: CSVEEGRGYNEQFF
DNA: TGCAGCGTTGAAGAAGGCAGGGGTTACAATGAGCAGTTCTTC

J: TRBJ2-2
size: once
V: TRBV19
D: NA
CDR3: CASSVAGLSTGELFF
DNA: TGTGCCAGTAGTGTGGCGGGGTTGAGCACCGGGGAGCTGTTTTTT

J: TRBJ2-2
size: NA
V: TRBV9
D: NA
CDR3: CASSAVGATGELFF
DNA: TGTGCCAGCAGCGCCGTAGGGGCCACCGGGGAGCTGTTTTTT

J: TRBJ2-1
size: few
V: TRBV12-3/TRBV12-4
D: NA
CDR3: CASRQGGSEQFF
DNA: TGTGCCAGCAGGCAAGGGGGGAGTGAGCAGTTCTTC

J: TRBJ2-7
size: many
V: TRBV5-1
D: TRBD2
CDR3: CASSITSEITYEQYF
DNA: TGCGCCAGCAGCATTACTAGCGAGATAACCTACGAGCAGTACTTC

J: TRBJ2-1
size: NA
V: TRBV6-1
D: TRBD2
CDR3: CASSEGEGISSYNEQFF
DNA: TGTGCCAGCAGTGAAGGGGAGGGCATCAGCTCCTACAATGAGCAGTTCTTC

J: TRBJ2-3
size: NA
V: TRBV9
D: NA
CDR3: CASSVAGPDTQYF
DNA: TGTGCCAGCAGCGTAGCGGGGCCAGATACGCAGTATTTT

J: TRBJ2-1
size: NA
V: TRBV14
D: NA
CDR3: CASSQVLGAHQFF
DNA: TGTGCCAGCAGCCAAGTTTTGGGGGCGCACCAGTTCTTC

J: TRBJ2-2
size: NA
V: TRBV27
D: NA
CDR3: CASSYLGAGAGELFF
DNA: TGTGCCAGCAGTTACCTGGGGGCAGGGGCCGGGGAGCTGTTTTTT

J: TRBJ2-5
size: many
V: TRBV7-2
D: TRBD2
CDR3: CASSFQRGGRETQYF
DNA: TGTGCCAGCAGCTTCCAGCGGGGGGGCCGAGAGACCCAGTACTTC

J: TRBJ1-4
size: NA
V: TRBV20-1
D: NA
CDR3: CAWEGGANEKLFF
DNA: TGCGCGTGGGAGGGTGGGGCTAATGAAAAACTGTTTTTT

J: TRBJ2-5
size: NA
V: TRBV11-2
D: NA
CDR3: CASSWDGETQYF
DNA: TGTGCCAGCAGCTGGGATGGAGAGACCCAGTACTTC

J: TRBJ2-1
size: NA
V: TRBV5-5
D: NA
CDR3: CASSLLGSSYNEQFF
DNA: TGTGCCAGCAGCTTGCTAGGGAGCTCCTACAATGAGCAGTTCTTC

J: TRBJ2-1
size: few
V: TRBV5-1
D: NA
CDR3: CASSLAKLRSYNEQFF
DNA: TGCGCCAGCAGCTTGGCTAAGCTTCGCTCCTACAATGAGCAGTTCTTC

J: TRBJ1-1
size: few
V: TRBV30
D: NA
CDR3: CAWRLSEAFF
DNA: TGTGCCTGGAGGCTCTCTGAAGCTTTCTTT

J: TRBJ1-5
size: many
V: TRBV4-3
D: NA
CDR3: CASSQELGEPQHF
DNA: TGCGCCAGCAGCCAAGAATTAGGGGAGCCCCAGCATTTT

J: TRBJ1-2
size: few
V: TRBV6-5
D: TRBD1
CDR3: CASSGQAYGYTF
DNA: TGTGCCAGCAGTGGACAGGCCTATGGCTACACCTTC

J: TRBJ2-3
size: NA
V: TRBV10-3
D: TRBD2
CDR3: CAISEPGGPWDTQYF
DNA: TGTGCCATCAGTGAGCCGGGGGGGCCGTGGGATACGCAGTATTTT

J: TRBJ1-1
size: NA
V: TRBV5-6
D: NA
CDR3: CASSLVPSGTEAFF
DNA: TGTGCCAGCAGCTTAGTCCCCTCGGGCACTGAAGCTTTCTTT

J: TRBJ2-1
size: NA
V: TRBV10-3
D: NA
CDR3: CAISESWTLNEQFF
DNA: TGTGCCATCAGTGAGTCGTGGACGCTGAATGAGCAGTTCTTC

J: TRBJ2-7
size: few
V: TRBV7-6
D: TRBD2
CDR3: CASSSPGGPGLAGGYTYEQYF
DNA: TGTGCCAGCAGCTCCCCGGGGGGGCCGGGACTAGCGGGGGGATACACCTACGAGCAGTACTTC

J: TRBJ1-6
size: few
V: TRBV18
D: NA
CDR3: CASSPIAGGNSYNSPLHF
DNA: TGTGCCAGCTCACCCATTGCGGGGGGCAACTCCTATAATTCACCCCTCCACTTT

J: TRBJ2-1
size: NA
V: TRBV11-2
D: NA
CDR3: CASSLEQVAYNEQFF
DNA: TGTGCCAGCAGCTTAGAACAGGTGGCCTACAATGAGCAGTTCTTC

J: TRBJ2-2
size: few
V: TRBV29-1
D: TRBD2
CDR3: CSVARPRGAPGELFF
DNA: TGCAGCGTTGCCCGGCCGCGGGGGGCCCCCGGGGAGCTGTTTTTT

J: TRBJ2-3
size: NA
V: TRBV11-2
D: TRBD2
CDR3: CASNSRGGTGDTQYF
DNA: TGTGCCAGCAACTCCCGGGGGGGGACGGGTGATACGCAGTATTTT

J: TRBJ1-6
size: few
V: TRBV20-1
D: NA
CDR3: CSARPDVGSSSPLHF
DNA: TGCAGTGCTAGACCTGATGTGGGGTCAAGTTCACCCCTCCACTTT

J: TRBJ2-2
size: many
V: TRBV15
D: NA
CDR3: CATSRDVGSGELFF
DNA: TGTGCCACCAGCAGAGATGTGGGCTCCGGGGAGCTGTTTTTT

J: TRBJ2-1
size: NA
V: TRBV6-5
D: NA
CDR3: CASSYEGPLSYNEQFF
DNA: TGTGCCAGCAGTTACGAGGGACCCCTCTCCTACAATGAGCAGTTCTTC

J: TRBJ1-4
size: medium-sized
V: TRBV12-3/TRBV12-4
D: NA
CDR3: CASRGSGPTNEKLFF
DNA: TGTGCCAGCAGGGGCTCGGGCCCAACTAATGAAAAACTGTTTTTT

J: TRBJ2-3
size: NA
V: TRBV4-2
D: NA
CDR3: CASSQDSPGASTDTQYF
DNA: TGTGCCAGCAGCCAAGACTCCCCAGGGGCTAGCACAGATACGCAGTATTTT

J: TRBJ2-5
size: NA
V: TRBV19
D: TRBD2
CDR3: CASSTDGRETQYF
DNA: TGTGCCAGTAGCACCGACGGGAGGGAGACCCAGTACTTC

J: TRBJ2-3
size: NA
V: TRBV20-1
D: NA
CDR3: CSASSGVGTDTQYF
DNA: TGCAGTGCTAGTTCTGGCGTAGGCACAGATACGCAGTATTTT

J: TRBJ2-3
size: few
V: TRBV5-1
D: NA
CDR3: CASSGRMPGADTQYF
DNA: TGCGCCAGCAGCGGGAGGATGCCCGGGGCAGATACGCAGTATTTT

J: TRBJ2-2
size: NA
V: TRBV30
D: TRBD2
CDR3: CAWSIAGATRRTGELFF
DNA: TGTGCCTGGAGTATAGCGGGGGCCACCAGGCGCACCGGGGAGCTGTTTTTT

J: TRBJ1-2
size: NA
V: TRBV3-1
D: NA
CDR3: CASSDDRYYGYTF
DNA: TGTGCCAGCAGCGACGACAGATACTATGGCTACACCTTC

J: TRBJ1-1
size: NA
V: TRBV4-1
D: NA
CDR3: CASSQDKVEREAFF
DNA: TGCGCCAGCAGCCAAGATAAGGTAGAAAGGGAAGCTTTCTTT

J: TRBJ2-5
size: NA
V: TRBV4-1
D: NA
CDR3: CASSPGPGEAQYF
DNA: TGCGCCAGCAGCCCGGGACCCGGGGAGGCCCAGTACTTC

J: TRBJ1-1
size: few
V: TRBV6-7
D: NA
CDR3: CASSYHSNGGSTEAFF
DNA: TGTGCCAGCAGTTACCACTCGAACGGGGGGAGCACTGAAGCTTTCTTT

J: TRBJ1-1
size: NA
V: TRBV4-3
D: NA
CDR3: CASSQGWGATTEAFF
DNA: TGCGCCAGCAGCCAAGGGTGGGGGGCGACCACTGAAGCTTTCTTT

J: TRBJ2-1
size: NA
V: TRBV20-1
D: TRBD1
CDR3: CSARSPGTGDNEQFF
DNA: TGCAGTGCTAGGAGCCCCGGGACAGGGGACAATGAGCAGTTCTTC

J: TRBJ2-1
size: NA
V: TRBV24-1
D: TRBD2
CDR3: CATSDLHPLAGGYNEQFF
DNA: TGTGCCACCAGTGATTTGCACCCCCTAGCGGGGGGTTACAATGAGCAGTTCTTC

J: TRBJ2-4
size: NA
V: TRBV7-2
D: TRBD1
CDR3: CASSLGGSTKNIQYF
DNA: TGTGCCAGCAGCCTAGGGGGCAGTACCAAAAACATTCAGTACTTC

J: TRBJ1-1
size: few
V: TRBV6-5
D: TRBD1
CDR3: CASSWRGPMNTEAFF
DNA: TGTGCCAGCAGTTGGAGGGGGCCCATGAACACTGAAGCTTTCTTT

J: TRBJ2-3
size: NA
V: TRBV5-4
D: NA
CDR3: CASSLAVSQQYF
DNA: TGTGCCAGCAGCTTGGCGGTTTCTCAGCAGTATTTT

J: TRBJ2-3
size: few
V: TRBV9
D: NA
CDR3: CASSAHSSTADTQYF
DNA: TGTGCCAGCAGCGCCCACAGCTCGACGGCGGATACGCAGTATTTT

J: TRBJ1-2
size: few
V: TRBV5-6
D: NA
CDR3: CASSLAGFDGYTF
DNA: TGTGCCAGCAGCTTGGCTGGGTTTGATGGCTACACCTTC

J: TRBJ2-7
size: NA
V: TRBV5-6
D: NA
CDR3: CASSQWQGLVAYEQYF
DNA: TGTGCCAGCAGCCAGTGGCAGGGGTTGGTGGCCTACGAGCAGTACTTC

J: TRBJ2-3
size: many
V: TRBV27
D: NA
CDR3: CASSLLGGTSTDTQYF
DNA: TGTGCCAGCAGTTTACTAGGCGGAACTAGCACAGATACGCAGTATTTT

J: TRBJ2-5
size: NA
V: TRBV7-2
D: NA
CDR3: CASSPRDIETQYF
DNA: TGTGCCAGCAGCCCCCGGGACATCGAGACCCAGTACTTC

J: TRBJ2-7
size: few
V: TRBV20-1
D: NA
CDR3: CSARTQTASYEQYF
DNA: TGCAGTGCTAGAACACAGACAGCCTCCTACGAGCAGTACTTC

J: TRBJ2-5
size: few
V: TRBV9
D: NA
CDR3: CASSVDGGQETQYF
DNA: TGTGCCAGCAGCGTAGATGGGGGCCAAGAGACCCAGTACTTC

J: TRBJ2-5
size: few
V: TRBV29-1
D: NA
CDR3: CSVEMELTQYF
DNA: TGCAGCGTTGAAATGGAGTTGACCCAGTACTTC

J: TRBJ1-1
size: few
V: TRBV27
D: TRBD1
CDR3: CASSSTGVRVEAFF
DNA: TGTGCCAGCAGCTCAACAGGGGTTAGGGTTGAAGCTTTCTTT

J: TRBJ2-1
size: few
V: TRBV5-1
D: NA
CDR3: CASSWELGEQFF
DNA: TGCGCCAGCAGCTGGGAGCTGGGGGAGCAGTTCTTC